This T cell receptor beta chain was recovered during a study of OX40 agonist ivuxolimab in advanced cancers. Sequenced by immunoSEQ multiplex PCR; TCRdb stores in-frame clones only, minus some. The sample includes about 99,000 clones, 90% to 96% seen only once; the top ten take around 2%. Germline V gives CDR1 MGHRA, CDR2 YSYEKL. V lost 1 base and J lost 4, with 17 bases in between. This CDR3 has 16 amino acids. This TCR derives from an adult with an advanced solid tumor such as melanoma, head and neck, liver or kidney cancer. V is TRBV4-1 and J is TRBJ2-7, with a possible D match to TRBD2 (7 bases). This specimen consisted of CD4+ or CD8+ T cells sorted from blood, obtained in a trial of the OX40 agonist ivuxolimab. The CDR3 bases are TGCGCCAGCAGCCAAGTGGGGGGGGCCGGTAGGTACGAGCAGTACTTC. This gives the protein CASSQVGGAGRYEQYF.